This TCR beta chain was captured in a study of breast tumors, draining lymph nodes, adjacent tissues. General study findings and limits: The lymph node origin of tumor T cells was framed as consistent with a hypothesis, not demonstrated. Luminal-like breast cancer showed significantly greater tumor-nontumor repertoire similarity than basal-like breast cancer did. Data fit most tumor T cells coming from lymph node, expanding in tumor.

Via MiXCR, TCRdb re-called the multiplex PCR reads, giving one row per CDR3 protein. Of 12,000 or so distinct CDR3 sequences listed, about 56% are singletons. To note about this clonotype: Its antigen remains unidentified.

The CDR3 contains 14 residues. CDR1 is MNHEY, CDR2 SVGAGI, per germline. With 5 bases removed from V and 0 bases from J, the gap between germline ends came to 10 bases. The rearrangement joins TRBV6-5 to TRBJ1-2; no definite D call. The source of this sequence is a female donor with breast cancer. Some clones in this sample may be carry-over from other donors' samples. Sample: breast tumor tissue. CDR3 region: CASSLRETNYGYTF. CDR3 nucleotides: TGTGCCAGCAGTCTCCGGGAGACTAACTATGGCTACACCTTC.